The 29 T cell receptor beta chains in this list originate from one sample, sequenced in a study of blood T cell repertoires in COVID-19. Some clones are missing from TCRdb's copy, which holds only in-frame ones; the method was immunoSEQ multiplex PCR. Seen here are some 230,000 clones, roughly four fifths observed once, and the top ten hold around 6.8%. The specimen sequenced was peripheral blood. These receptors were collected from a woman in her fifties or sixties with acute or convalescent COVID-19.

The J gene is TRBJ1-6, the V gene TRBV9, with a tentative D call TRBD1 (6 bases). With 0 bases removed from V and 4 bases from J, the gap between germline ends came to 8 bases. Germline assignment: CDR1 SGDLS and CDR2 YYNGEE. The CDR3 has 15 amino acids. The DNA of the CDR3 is TGTGCCAGCAGCGTAGAAGGGGGTTATAATTCACCCCTCCACTTT. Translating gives CASSVEGGYNSPLHF. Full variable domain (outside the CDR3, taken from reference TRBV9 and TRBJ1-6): DSGVTQTPKHLITATGQRVTLRCSPRSGDLSVYWYQQSLDQGLQFLIQYYNGEERAKGNILERFSAQQFPDLHSELNLSSLELGDSALYFCASSVEGGYNSPLHFGNGTRLTVT.

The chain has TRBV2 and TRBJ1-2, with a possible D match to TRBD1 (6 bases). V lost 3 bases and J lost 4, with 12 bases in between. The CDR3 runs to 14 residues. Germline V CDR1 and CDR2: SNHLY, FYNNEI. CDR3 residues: CASSEKQGAYGYTF. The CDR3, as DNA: TGTGCCAGCAGTGAGAAACAGGGCGCCTATGGCTACACCTTC.

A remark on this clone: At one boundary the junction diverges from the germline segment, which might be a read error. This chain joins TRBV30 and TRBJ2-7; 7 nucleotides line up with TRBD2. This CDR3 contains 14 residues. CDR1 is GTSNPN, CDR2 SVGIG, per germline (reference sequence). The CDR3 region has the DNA TGTGCCTGTAGTGGAGGCGGGAGAGGCTACGAGCAGTACTTC. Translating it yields CACSGGGRGYEQYF.

CDR3 coding DNA: TGTGCCACCAGTGGACAGGAAAAACCCTACGAGCAGTACTTC. Residues: CATSGQEKPYEQYF. V gene TRBV24-1 combines with J gene TRBJ2-7; possibly TRBD1 for D (6 bases). The CDR3 is 14 residues long. V gave up 5 bases and J gave up 2 bases, with 12 bases separating them. Germline-derived CDR1 and CDR2 are KGHDR and SFDVKD.

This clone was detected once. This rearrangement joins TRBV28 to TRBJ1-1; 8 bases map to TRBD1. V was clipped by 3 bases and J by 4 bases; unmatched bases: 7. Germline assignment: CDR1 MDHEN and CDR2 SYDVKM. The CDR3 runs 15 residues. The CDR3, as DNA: TGTGCCAGCAGTTTGCAGGGGGCGGTCGGCACTGAAGCTTTCTTT. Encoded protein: CASSLQGAVGTEAFF.

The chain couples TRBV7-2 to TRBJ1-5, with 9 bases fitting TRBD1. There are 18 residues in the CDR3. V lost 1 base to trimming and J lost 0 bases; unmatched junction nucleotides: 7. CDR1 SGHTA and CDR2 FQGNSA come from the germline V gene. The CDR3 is CASSLDGQGIYSNQPQHF. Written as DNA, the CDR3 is TGTGCCAGCAGCTTAGACGGACAGGGGATTTATAGCAATCAGCCCCAGCATTTT.

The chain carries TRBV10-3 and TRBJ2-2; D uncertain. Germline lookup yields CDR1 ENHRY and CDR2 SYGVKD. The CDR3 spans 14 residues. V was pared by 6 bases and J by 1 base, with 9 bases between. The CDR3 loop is CAISRGVNTGELFF. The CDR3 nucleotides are TGTGCCATCAGCCGCGGAGTGAACACCGGGGAGCTGTTTTTT.

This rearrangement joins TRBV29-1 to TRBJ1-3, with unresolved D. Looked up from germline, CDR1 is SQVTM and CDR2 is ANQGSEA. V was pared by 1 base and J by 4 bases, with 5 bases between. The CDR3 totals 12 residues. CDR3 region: CSVEVIGNTIYF. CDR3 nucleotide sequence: TGCAGCGTTGAAGTAATAGGAAACACCATATATTTT.

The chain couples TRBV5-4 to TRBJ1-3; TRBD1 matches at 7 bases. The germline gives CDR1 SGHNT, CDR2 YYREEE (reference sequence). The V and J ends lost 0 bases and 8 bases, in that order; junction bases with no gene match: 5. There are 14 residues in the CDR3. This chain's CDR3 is CASSLGGGADTIYF. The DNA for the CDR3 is TGTGCCAGCAGCTTGGGAGGGGGCGCGGACACCATATATTTT.

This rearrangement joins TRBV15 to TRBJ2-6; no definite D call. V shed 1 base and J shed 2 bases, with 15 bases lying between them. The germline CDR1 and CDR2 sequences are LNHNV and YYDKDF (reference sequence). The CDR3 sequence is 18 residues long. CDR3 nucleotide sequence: TGTGCCACCAGCAGAGTCGTTACGGGTGCAGCTGGGGCCAACGTCCTGACTTTC. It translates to CATSRVVTGAAGANVLTF.

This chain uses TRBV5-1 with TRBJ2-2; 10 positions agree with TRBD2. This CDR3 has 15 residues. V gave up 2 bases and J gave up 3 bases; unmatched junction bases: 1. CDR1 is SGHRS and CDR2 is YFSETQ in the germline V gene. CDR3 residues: CASSFSGGHTGELFF. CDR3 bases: TGCGCCAGCAGCTTTAGCGGGGGGCACACCGGGGAGCTGTTTTTT.

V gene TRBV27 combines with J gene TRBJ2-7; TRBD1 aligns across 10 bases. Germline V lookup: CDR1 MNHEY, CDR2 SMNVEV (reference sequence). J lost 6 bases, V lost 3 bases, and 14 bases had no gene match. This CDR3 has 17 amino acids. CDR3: CASSLGSPGQGLVEQYF. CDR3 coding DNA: TGTGCCAGCAGTTTGGGGTCCCCGGGACAGGGGTTAGTCGAGCAGTACTTC.

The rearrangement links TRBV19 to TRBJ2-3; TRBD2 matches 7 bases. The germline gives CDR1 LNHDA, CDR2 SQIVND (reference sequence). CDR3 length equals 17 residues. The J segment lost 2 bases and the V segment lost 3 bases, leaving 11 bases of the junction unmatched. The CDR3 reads CASSMGASGTFTDTQYF. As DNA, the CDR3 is TGTGCCAGTAGTATGGGCGCTAGCGGTACCTTCACAGATACGCAGTATTTT.

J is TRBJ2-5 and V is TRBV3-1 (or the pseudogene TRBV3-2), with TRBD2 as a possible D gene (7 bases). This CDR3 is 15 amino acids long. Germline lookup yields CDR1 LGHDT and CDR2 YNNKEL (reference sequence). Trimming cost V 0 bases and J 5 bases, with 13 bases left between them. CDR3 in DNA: TGTGCCAGCAGCCAAGATTACGGGGGGCGGGAGACCCAGTACTTC. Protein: CASSQDYGGRETQYF.

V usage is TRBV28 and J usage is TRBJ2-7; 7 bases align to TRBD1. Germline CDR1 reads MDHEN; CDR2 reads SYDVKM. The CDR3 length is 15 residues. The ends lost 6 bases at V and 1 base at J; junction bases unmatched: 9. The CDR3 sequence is CASSTTGAGSYEQYF. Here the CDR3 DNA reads TGTGCCAGCAGCACAACAGGGGCCGGGTCCTACGAGCAGTACTTC. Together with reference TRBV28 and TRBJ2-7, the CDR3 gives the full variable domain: DVKVTQSSRYLVKRTGEKVFLECVQDMDHENMFWYRQDPGLGLRLIYFSYDVKMKEKGDIPEGYSVSREKKERFSLILESASTNQTSMYLCASSTTGAGSYEQYFGPGTRLTVT.

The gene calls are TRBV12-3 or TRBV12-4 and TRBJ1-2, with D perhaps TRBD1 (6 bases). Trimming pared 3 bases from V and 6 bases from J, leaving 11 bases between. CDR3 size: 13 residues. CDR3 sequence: CASSFVDSNGYTF. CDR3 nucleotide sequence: TGTGCCAGCAGTTTTGTGGACAGCAATGGCTACACCTTC.

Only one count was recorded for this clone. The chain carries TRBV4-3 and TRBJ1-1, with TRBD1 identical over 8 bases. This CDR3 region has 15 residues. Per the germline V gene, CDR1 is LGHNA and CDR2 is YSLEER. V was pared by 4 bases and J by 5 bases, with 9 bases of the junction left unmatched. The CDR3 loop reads CASSRLRGLGTEAFF. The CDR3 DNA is TGCGCCAGCAGCCGCCTCAGGGGGCTAGGGACTGAAGCTTTCTTT.

Here the CDR3 reads CASSGGAGPGYEQYF. The CDR3 DNA follows: TGTGCCAGCAGCGGTGGGGCGGGGCCCGGGTACGAGCAGTACTTC. The chain employs TRBV9 and TRBJ2-7, with a tentative D call TRBD2 (6 bases). Trimming left V 3 bases short and J 4 bases short, with 17 bases between. Germline V gene data show CDR1 as SGDLS and CDR2 as YYNGEE. This CDR3 spans 15 amino acids.

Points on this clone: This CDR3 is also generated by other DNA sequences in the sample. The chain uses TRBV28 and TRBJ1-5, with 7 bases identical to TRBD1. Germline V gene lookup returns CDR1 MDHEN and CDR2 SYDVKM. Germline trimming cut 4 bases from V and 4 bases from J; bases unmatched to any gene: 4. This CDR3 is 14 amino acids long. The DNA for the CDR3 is TGTGCCAGCAGTTCGGGACAGCGAAATCAGCCCCAGCATTTT. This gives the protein CASSSGQRNQPQHF.

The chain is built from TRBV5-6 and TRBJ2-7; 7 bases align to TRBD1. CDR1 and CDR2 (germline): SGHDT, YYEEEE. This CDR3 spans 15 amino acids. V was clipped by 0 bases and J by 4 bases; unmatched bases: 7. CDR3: CASSLAKQGLYEQYF. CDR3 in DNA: TGTGCCAGCAGCTTGGCCAAACAGGGGCTATACGAGCAGTACTTC.

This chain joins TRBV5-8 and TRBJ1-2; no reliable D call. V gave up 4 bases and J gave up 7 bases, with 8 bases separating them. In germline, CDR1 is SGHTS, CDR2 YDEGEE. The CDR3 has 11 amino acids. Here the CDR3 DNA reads TGTGCCAGCAGCCTAGCCTCTGGCTACACCTTC. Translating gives CASSLASGYTF.

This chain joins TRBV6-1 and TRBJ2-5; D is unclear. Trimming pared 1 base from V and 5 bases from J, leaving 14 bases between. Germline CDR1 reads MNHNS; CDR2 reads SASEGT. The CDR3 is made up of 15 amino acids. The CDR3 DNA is TGTGCCAGCAGTGAAGAACGGCAGCCCGGGGAGACCCAGTACTTC. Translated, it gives CASSEERQPGETQYF.

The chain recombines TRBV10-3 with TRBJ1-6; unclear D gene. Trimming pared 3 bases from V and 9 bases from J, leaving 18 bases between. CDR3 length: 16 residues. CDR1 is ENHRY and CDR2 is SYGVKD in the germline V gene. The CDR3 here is CAISEREPQVGSPLHF. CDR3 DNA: TGTGCCATCAGTGAACGTGAGCCCCAAGTTGGTTCACCCCTCCACTTT.

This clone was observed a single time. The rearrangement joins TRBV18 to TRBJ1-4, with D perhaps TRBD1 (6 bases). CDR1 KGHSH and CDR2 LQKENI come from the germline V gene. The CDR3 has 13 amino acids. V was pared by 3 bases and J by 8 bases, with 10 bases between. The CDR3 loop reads CASSPGADEKLFF. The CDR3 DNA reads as TGTGCCAGCTCACCGGGGGCGGACGAAAAACTGTTTTTT.

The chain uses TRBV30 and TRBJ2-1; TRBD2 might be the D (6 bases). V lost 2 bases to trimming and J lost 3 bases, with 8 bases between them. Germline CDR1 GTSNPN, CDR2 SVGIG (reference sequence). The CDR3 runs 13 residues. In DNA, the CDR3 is TGTGCCTGGAGTTGGGGGGTCTACAATGAGCAGTTCTTC. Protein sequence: CAWSWGVYNEQFF.

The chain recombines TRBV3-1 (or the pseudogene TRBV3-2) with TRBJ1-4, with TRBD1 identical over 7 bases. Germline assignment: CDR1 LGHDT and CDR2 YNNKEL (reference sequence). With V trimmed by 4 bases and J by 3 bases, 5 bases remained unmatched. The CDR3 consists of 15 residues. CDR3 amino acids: CASSPGTAPNEKLFF. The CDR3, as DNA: TGTGCCAGCAGCCCCGGGACAGCTCCTAATGAAAAACTGTTTTTT.

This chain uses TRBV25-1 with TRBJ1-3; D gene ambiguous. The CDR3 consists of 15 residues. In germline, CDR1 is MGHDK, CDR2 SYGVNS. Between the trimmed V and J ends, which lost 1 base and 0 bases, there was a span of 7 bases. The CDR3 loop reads CASSESRISGNTIYF. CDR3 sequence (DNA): TGTGCCAGCAGTGAATCTCGTATCTCTGGAAACACCATATATTTT.

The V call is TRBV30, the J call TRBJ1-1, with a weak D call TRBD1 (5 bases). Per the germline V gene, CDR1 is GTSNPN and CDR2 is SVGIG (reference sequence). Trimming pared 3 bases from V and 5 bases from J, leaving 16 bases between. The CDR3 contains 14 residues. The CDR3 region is CAWSVKGWATEAFF. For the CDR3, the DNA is TGTGCCTGGAGCGTAAAGGGGTGGGCGACTGAAGCTTTCTTT.

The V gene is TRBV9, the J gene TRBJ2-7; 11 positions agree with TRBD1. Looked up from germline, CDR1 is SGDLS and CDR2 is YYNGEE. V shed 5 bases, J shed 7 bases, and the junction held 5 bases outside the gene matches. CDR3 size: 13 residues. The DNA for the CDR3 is TGTGCCAGCAGTTTGGACAGGGGGCAAGAGCAGTACTTC. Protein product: CASSLDRGQEQYF. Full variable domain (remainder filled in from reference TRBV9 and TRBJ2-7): DSGVTQTPKHLITATGQRVTLRCSPRSGDLSVYWYQQSLDQGLQFLIQYYNGEERAKGNILERFSAQQFPDLHSELNLSSLELGDSALYFCASSLDRGQEQYFGPGTRLTVT.